Presented here are 16 T cell receptor beta chains from one specimen sequenced in a study of blood T cell repertoires in COVID-19. Sequencing was performed with immunoSEQ multiplex PCR; in TCRdb, only in-frame clones are kept and a portion is missing. This sample has under 300,000 clones, with 82% found just once. Sequenced input: PBMCs or T cells enriched from blood (not recorded which). These receptors were obtained from a man aged 40-49 years who had recovered from COVID-19.

The sample holds one count of this clone. The chain uses TRBV24-1 and TRBJ1-5, with D tentatively TRBD1 (5 bases). Per the germline V gene, CDR1 is KGHDR and CDR2 is SFDVKD. Trimming shortened V by 0 bases and J by 5 bases, and 7 bases separated the two germline ends. The CDR3 sequence is 14 residues long. Here the CDR3 DNA reads TGTGCCACCAGTGATTTGCAGGGCCATCAGCCCCAGCATTTT. Protein product: CATSDLQGHQPQHF.

The chain recombines TRBV28 with TRBJ1-1, with 8 bases identical to TRBD1. The V gene's germline CDR1 is MDHEN and CDR2 SYDVKM. The CDR3 has 14 amino acids. J gave up 4 bases and V 3 bases, and 4 bases lay outside the gene matches. The CDR3 loop is CASSFRQGPTEAFF. In nucleotides, the CDR3 is TGTGCCAGCAGTTTTAGACAGGGGCCCACTGAAGCTTTCTTT.

The chain carries TRBV9 and TRBJ2-7; D ambiguous. This CDR3 has 11 residues. Germline CDR1 SGDLS, CDR2 YYNGEE. V lost 0 bases, J lost 5 bases, and 3 bases lay in between. Here the CDR3 DNA reads TGTGCCAGCAGCGTAGGAGACGAGCAGTACTTC. Translating it yields CASSVGDEQYF. Combining the CDR3 with reference TRBV9 and TRBJ2-7 gives the whole variable domain DSGVTQTPKHLITATGQRVTLRCSPRSGDLSVYWYQQSLDQGLQFLIQYYNGEERAKGNILERFSAQQFPDLHSELNLSSLELGDSALYFCASSVGDEQYFGPGTRLTVT.

On this clone: The junction departs from the called germline gene at one end, perhaps through a read error. The chain joins TRBV7-9 to TRBJ1-1, with D perhaps TRBD1 (6 bases). Germline assignment: CDR1 SEHNR and CDR2 FQNEAQ (reference sequence). The CDR3 consists of 14 residues. Here the CDR3 DNA reads TGTGCCAGCAGCCCACGGCCCGGGGACACTGAGGCTTTCTTT. This translates into CASSPRPGDTEAFF.

The J gene is TRBJ2-3, the V gene TRBV28; a possible D gene is TRBD2 (6 bases). This CDR3 has 14 residues. Germline CDR1 MDHEN, CDR2 SYDVKM. Trimming left V 5 bases short and J 5 bases short, with 14 bases between. The CDR3 coding sequence is TGTGCCAGCAGTGTCCGGTCCGGGGGAGATACGCAGTATTTT. This translates into CASSVRSGGDTQYF.

A single count supports this clone. The J gene is TRBJ1-4, the V gene TRBV19; 9 bases are shared with TRBD1. This CDR3 spans 15 amino acids. The V and J ends lost 4 bases and 7 bases, in that order; junction bases with no gene match: 7. In germline, CDR1 is LNHDA, CDR2 SQIVND (reference sequence). The CDR3 here is CASSTRDRAFEKLFF. CDR3 nucleotide sequence: TGTGCCAGTAGTACCCGGGACAGGGCCTTTGAAAAACTGTTTTTT.

The chain couples TRBV6-4 to TRBJ2-1, with D possibly matching TRBD1 (5 bases). Trimming pared 2 bases from V and 3 bases from J, leaving 14 bases between. CDR3 length: 16 residues. Germline-derived CDR1 and CDR2 are MRHNA and SNTAGT. The DNA for the CDR3 is TGTGCCAGCAGTGACAGGGGCATGGGGCTCTACAATGAGCAGTTCTTC. This gives the protein CASSDRGMGLYNEQFF.

This clone was detected once. The J gene is TRBJ2-5, the V gene TRBV5-6, with unresolved D. Per germline, CDR1 SGHDT and CDR2 YYEEEE. The CDR3 length is 17 residues. Trimming cost V 0 bases and J 0 bases, with 15 bases left between them. DNA for the CDR3: TGTGCCAGCAGCTTGGCACAGCCCACCCTGTACCAAGAGACCCAGTACTTC. Its translation is CASSLAQPTLYQETQYF.

This clone is a singleton in its sample. The gene calls are TRBV7-2 and TRBJ2-5, with 9 bases identical to TRBD2. CDR3 length: 16 amino acids. Per the germline V gene, CDR1 is SGHTA and CDR2 is FQGNSA. V dropped 4 bases and J dropped 1; count of bases not matched to a gene: 7. CDR3 amino acids: CASSSRLAATQETQYF. The CDR3 DNA reads as TGTGCCAGCAGCTCAAGACTAGCGGCCACCCAAGAGACCCAGTACTTC.

The sample holds many counts of this clone. The rearrangement joins TRBV13 to TRBJ2-3, with 8 bases identical to TRBD2. Germline V gene sequence: CDR1 PRHDT, CDR2 FYEKMQ (reference sequence). V shed 5 bases and J 2 bases; nucleotides not matched to a gene: 12. The CDR3 is 17 residues long. The CDR3 loop is CASSRPVGLALTDTQYF. CDR3 nucleotides: TGTGCCAGCAGCCGACCCGTCGGACTAGCCCTCACAGATACGCAGTATTTT.

The chain uses TRBV4-2 and TRBJ2-5, with 10 bases fitting TRBD2. V trimming: 0 bases; J trimming: 5 bases; junction bases outside the gene matches: 9. The CDR3 contains 17 residues. Germline values: CDR1 LGHNA, CDR2 YNFKEQ. The CDR3 region has the DNA TGTGCCAGCAGCCAAGATGGGCCTAGCGGGGGCGGGGAGACCCAGTACTTC. It yields the protein CASSQDGPSGGGETQYF.

This sequence joins TRBV21-1 and TRBJ1-2; the D call TRBD1 from the table was never checked on the DNA. TRBV21-1 is given as a pseudogene. CDR3 length equals 19 residues. CDR3 nucleotide sequence: TGTGCCAGCAGCAACGCGCCGGGGCGGGGGGACAGGGGCTACTATGGCTACACCTTC. Amino acids: CASSNAPGRGDRGYYGYTF.

This chain joins TRBV21-1 and TRBJ1-1; the D segment call TRBD1 is taken from the table without a DNA check. TRBV21-1 is classified as a pseudogene. This CDR3 region has 17 residues. CDR3 amino acids: CASSKRLPGTGRTEAFF. In DNA form, the CDR3 reads TGTGCCAGCAGCAAGCGTCTACCAGGGACAGGGAGGACTGAAGCTTTCTTT.

The chain links TRBV21-1 to TRBJ2-7; the D call TRBD1 from the table was never checked on the DNA. TRBV21-1 is a pseudogene locus. This CDR3 has 15 amino acids. Written as DNA, the CDR3 is TGTGCCAGCAGCGACCGGGACAGGGGCTTCTACGAGCAGTACTTC. This codes for CASSDRDRGFYEQYF.

J is TRBJ2-7 and V is TRBV25-1; TRBD1 matches at 9 bases. Per germline, CDR1 MGHDK and CDR2 SYGVNS. The CDR3 extends over 15 amino acids. V gave up 4 bases and J gave up 5 bases; unmatched junction bases: 9. The CDR3 sequence is CASSASTGGPHEQYF. CDR3 nucleotides: TGTGCCAGCAGTGCTTCGACAGGGGGTCCCCACGAGCAGTACTTC.

The V call is TRBV2, the J call TRBJ1-6, with no clear D. Germline V gene data show CDR1 as SNHLY and CDR2 as FYNNEI. The CDR3 length is 14 residues. Trimming removed 7 bases at V and 7 bases at J, with 14 bases between. As DNA, the CDR3 is TGTGCCAGCACCCCCCAGCGATTCAATTCACCCCTCCACTTT. This codes for CASTPQRFNSPLHF.